This T cell receptor beta chain was documented in a study of shared clonotypes between healthy human individuals. As defined, naive CD8 cells were CD45RO-negative and positively selected for CCR7, with terminally differentiated effector memory CD45RA+ cells excluded. The data were produced by immunoSEQ multiplex PCR, yet TCRdb's version contains in-frame clones alone and is incomplete. The table has some 630,000 clones, 96% seen once; the top ten hold 0.11%. Unmatched junction bases numbered 3, after V lost 3 bases and J lost 1 base. The CDR3 is 15 residues long. Germline V gene data show CDR1 as ENHRY and CDR2 as SYGVKD.

This clonotype was obtained from a young woman in good health. The V and J genes are TRBV10-3 and TRBJ1-1; 9 bases line up with TRBD1. Sequenced material: naive CD8+ T cells sorted from blood. The CDR3 DNA follows: TGTGCCATCAGTGATCCGGGACAGGGGAACACTGAAGCTTTCTTT. Its translation is CAISDPGQGNTEAFF.